This paragraph covers one TCR beta chain sequence. Germline values: CDR1 KGHDR, CDR2 SFDVKD. J was trimmed by 6 bases and V by 3 bases; bases with no gene match: 3. The length of the CDR3 is 14 residues. This entry comes from a study of blood T cell repertoires in COVID-19. Assay: immunoSEQ multiplex PCR; the TCRdb copy retains only in-frame clones and omits some. Here the sample spans about 380,000 clones, more than 75% being singletons. Participants, roughly 18 to 100 years old, spanned under 30 US areas. This chain uses TRBV24-1 with TRBJ1-5; 8 bases are shared with TRBD1. The sequencing input was PBMCs or T cells enriched from blood (not recorded which). The TCR originated in a woman between 18 and 29 years old who had recovered from COVID-19. CDR3 bases: TGTGCCACCAGTGATAGTCAGGGGGCTCAGCCCCAGCATTTT. Translation: CATSDSQGAQPQHF.